This T cell receptor (beta chain) is drawn from a study of vaccination and CD4 T cells after COVID-19. Worth noting for this clonotype: Its antigen is still unknown.

Findings and caveats of the study: Looking at convalescent patients, 304 of their 307 vaccine-specific clones were spike mono-reactive.

The Oncomine TCR Beta short-read assay sequenced DNA from cultured CD4+ T cells. MiXCR was run by TCRdb on the PCR reads, yielding one entry per CDR3 protein. Of around 8,000 distinct CDR3 sequences listed, about 48% were seen once; the top ten hold about a fifth. The treatment was: approximately nine-day PBMC culture with coronavirus spike peptide pools or control peptides (ViraFEST assay). Deletions cut 8 bases from V and 4 bases from J, with 22 bases between. Germline V CDR1 and CDR2: MNHNS, SASEGT. This CDR3 region has 16 residues. The V and J genes are TRBV6-1 and TRBJ2-3; no clear D gene. Sequencing was carried out using CD4+ T cells from blood, cultured in vitro. This sequence originates from a human donor who had recovered from COVID-19. CDR3 protein: CASSKSRNMLADTQYF. The CDR3 nucleotides are TGTGCCAGCTCGAAATCCCGGAACATGCTGGCAGATACGCAGTATTTT.